This TCR beta chain was observed in a study of beta chain features in type 1 diabetes. Overall study: Sorted cells, approximately 100,000,000 in number, were examined across all samples. Study findings and constraints: In all four CD4+ subsets, TCRB CDR3 length was significantly, moderately reduced in type 1 diabetes. Lower insertion and higher deletion counts appeared at VDJ junctions in type 1 diabetes patients.

The germline V gene encodes CDR1 ENHRY and CDR2 SYGVKD. The CDR3 is 14 amino acids. V shed 7 bases, J shed 5 bases, and the junction held 8 bases outside the gene matches. The investigators reverse transcribed all of the isolated RNA, so they sequenced expressed TCRB transcripts. The protocol was immunoSEQ multiplex PCR, while the TCRdb copy is restricted to in-frame clones and leaves out a portion. The sample lists under 300,000 clones, roughly 24% occurring once. One heparinised draw of blood, averaging approximately 110 mL, came from each donor. This clone occurred a few times. Its antigen is still unknown.

Sequenced sample: naive CD4+ T cells from blood. The clonotype was recovered from a woman under 40 with type 1 diabetes. The chain is built from TRBV10-3 and TRBJ1-2, with 9 bases lining up with TRBD1. The CDR3 DNA reads as TGTGCCATCAAGGAGGGACAGGGAGCATATGGCTACACCTTC. It translates to CAIKEGQGAYGYTF.